Sequencing of this T cell receptor (beta chain) was carried out in a study of T cell responses to AZD1222 COVID-19 vaccine. This table comes from immunoSEQ multiplex PCR, and its TCRdb copy is limited to in-frame clones, with some not included. The sample contains roughly 140,000 clones, around 91% of which appear only once. Unmatched junction bases numbered 7, after V lost 6 bases and J lost 5 bases. Germline-derived CDR1 and CDR2 are WNHNN and SYGVQD (reference sequence). The CDR3 consists of 14 residues. The sequence derives from an adult in good health. Here the sequenced sample was peripheral blood, taken on day 0 of AZD1222 vaccination. The chain has TRBV10-1 and TRBJ1-1; TRBD1 aligns across 9 bases. CDR3: CASRPGQGGTEAFF. The CDR3 bases are TGCGCCAGCAGACCGGGACAGGGTGGGACTGAAGCTTTCTTT.